This T cell receptor (beta chain) was sequenced during a study of monozygotic twins with cystic fibrosis. Findings of the study overall: Monozygotic CF twins shared more identical nucleotide clonotypes than unrelated patients. Age, concordance and disease severity did not associate with shared CDR3 numbers.

The ends were cut back, 1 base at V and 5 bases at J, with 4 bases in the middle. The length of the CDR3 is 12 residues. Germline V gene data show CDR1 as SGHNT and CDR2 as YENEEA. Profiling relied on immunoSEQ multiplex PCR, and the TCRdb table lists in-frame clones only, not all of them. The sample includes 20,000 to 25,000 clones, approximately 97% seen only once; the top ten take 0.12% to 0.15%. Notes on this clone: Its antigen is still unknown.

This chain connects TRBV11-3 to TRBJ2-3; D gene unclear. This clonotype was obtained from a girl aged 10 to 17 with cystic fibrosis. Sequenced sample: blood. The CDR3 reads CASSLAGDTQYF. The CDR3 DNA sequence: TGTGCCAGCAGCTTAGCGGGAGATACGCAGTATTTT.